Following are 3 T cell receptor beta chains from one sample sequenced in a study of T cell changes during pregnancy in multiple sclerosis (dated by TCRdb to 2018 to 2020). Library preparation was by the immunoSEQ multiplex PCR assay. TCRdb took over this immuneACCESS table, retaining in-frame rearrangements with V and J assigned. Such tables are incomplete; in checked studies, under half of the missing clones stem from an unresolved V gene, and the remainder is unexplained. The sample contains about 41,000 clones, around nine tenths of them found a single time. Clones ranked in the top ten supply 6.5% to 8.5% of the sample. The source was CD8+ T cells from peripheral blood mononuclear cells, collected in the third trimester of pregnancy. The receptor source for this set is a female donor with multiple sclerosis, enrolled in a pregnancy study.

The J gene is TRBJ2-2, the V gene TRBV4-2, with TRBD2 matching over 14 bases. The CDR3 is made up of 17 amino acids. Germline lookup yields CDR1 LGHNA and CDR2 YNFKEQ. The J segment lost 7 bases and the V segment lost 1 base, leaving 5 bases of the junction unmatched. The CDR3 region has the DNA TGTGCCAGCAGCCAAGGGGGACTAGCGGGAGAACACGGGGAGCTGTTTTTT. It specifies CASSQGGLAGEHGELFF.

The genes are TRBV21-1 and TRBJ1-1; TRBD1, the table's D call, lacks a check against the DNA. TRBV21-1 is a pseudogene locus. This CDR3 is built from 13 residues. The CDR3 reads CASNSGTGTEAFF. In DNA form, the CDR3 reads TGTGCCAGCAACTCCGGGACAGGGACTGAAGCTTTCTTT.

This clone was recorded only once. The V call is TRBV28, the J call TRBJ1-1; tentative D call: TRBD1 (5 bases). V lost 5 bases to trimming and J lost 1 base, with 17 bases between them. From germline, CDR1 is MDHEN and CDR2 SYDVKM. The CDR3 sequence is 16 residues long. The CDR3 DNA reads TGTGCCAGCAGTCCCCTCCTCTTGGACACGAACACTGAAGCTTTCTTT. Translating gives CASSPLLLDTNTEAFF.